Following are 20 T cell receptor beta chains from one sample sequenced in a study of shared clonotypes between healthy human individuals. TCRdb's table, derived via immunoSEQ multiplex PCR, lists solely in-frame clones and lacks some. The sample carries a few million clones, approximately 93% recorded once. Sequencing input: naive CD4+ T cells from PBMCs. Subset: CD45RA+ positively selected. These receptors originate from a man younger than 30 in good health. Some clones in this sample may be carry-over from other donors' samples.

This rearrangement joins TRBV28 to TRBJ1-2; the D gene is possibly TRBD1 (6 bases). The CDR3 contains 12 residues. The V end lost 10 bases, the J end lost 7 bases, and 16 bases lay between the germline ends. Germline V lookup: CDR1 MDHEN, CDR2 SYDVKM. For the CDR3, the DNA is TGTGCCATCCCAGGGACATCGCGTGGCTACACCTTC. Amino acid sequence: CAIPGTSRGYTF.

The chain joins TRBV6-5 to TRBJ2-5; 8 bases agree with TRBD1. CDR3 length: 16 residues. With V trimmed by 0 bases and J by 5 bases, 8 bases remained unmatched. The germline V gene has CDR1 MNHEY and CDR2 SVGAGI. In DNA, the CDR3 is TGTGCCAGCAGTTACTCGATAACAGGGGGAATTGAGACCCAGTACTTC. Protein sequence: CASSYSITGGIETQYF.

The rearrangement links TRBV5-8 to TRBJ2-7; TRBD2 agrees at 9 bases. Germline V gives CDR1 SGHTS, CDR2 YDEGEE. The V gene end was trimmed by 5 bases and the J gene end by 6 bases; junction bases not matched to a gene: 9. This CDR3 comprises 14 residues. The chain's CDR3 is CASSAGTSLGEQYF. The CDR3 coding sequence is TGTGCCAGCAGTGCCGGGACTAGCCTGGGCGAGCAGTACTTC.

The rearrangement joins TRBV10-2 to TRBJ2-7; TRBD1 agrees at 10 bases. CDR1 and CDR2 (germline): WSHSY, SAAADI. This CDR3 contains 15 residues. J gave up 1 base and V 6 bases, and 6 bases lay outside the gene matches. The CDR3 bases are TGCGCCAGCAGAGACCGGGACAGGGGTTCCTACGAGCAGTACTTC. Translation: CASRDRDRGSYEQYF.

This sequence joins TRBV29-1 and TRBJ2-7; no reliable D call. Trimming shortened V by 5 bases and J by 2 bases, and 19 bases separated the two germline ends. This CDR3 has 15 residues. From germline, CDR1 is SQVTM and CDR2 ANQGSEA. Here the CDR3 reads CSVTEKRAAPYEQYF. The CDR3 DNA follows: TGCAGCGTTACTGAGAAACGGGCAGCCCCCTACGAGCAGTACTTC.

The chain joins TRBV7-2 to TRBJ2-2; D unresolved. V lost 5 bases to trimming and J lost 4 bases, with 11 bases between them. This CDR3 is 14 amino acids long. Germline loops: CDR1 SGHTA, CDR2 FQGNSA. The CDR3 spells CASSPRYRTGELFF. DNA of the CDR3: TGTGCCAGCAGCCCGCGATACCGCACCGGGGAGCTGTTTTTT.

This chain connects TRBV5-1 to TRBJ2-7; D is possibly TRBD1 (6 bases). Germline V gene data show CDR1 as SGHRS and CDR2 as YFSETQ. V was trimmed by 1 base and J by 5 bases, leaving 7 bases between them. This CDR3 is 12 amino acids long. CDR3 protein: CASSLNRDEQYF. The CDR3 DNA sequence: TGCGCCAGCAGCTTGAACAGGGACGAGCAGTACTTC.

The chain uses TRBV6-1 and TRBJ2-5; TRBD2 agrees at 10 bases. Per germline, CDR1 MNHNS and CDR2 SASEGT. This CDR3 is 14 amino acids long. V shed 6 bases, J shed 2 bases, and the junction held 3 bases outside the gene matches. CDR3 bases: TGTGCCAGCAGACGTAGCGGGGGGCAAGAGACCCAGTACTTC. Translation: CASRRSGGQETQYF.

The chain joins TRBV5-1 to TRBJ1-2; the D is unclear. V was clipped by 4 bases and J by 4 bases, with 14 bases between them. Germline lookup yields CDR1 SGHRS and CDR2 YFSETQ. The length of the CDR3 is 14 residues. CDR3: CASSEEGRIYGYTF. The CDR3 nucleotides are TGCGCCAGCAGCGAAGAAGGACGGATCTATGGCTACACCTTC.

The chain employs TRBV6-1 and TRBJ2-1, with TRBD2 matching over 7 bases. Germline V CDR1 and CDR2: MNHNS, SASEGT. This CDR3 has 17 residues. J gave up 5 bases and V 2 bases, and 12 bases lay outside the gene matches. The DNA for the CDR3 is TGTGCCAGCAGTGAAACCTTTGGGGGGGAGGGGCACAATGAGCAGTTCTTC. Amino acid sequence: CASSETFGGEGHNEQFF.

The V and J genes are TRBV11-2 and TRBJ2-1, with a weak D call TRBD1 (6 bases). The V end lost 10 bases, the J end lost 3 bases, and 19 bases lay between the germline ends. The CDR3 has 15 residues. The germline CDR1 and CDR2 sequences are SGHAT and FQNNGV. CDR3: CATQLQGLDYNEQFF. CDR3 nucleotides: TGTGCCACCCAACTCCAGGGGTTAGACTACAATGAGCAGTTCTTC.

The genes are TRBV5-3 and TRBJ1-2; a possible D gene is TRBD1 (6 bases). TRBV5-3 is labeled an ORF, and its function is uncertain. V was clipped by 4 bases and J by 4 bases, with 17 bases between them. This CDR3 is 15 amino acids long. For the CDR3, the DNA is TGTGCCAGAAGCACAACAGGGCGCTGGGGCTATGGCTACACCTTC. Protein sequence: CARSTTGRWGYGYTF.

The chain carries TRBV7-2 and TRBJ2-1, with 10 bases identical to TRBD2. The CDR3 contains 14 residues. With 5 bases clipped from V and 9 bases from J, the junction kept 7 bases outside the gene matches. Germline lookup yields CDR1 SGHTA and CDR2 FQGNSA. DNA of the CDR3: TGTGCCAGCAGCCTACGGACTAGCGGAAGTGAGCAGTTCTTC. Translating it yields CASSLRTSGSEQFF.

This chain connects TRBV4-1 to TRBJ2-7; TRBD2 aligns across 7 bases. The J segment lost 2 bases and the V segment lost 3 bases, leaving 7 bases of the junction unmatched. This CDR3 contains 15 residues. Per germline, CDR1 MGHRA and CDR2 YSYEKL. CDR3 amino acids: CASSQGSGAPYEQYF. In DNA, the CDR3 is TGCGCCAGCAGCCAGGGAAGCGGGGCCCCCTACGAGCAGTACTTC.

The CDR3 loop is CASSLAAGGLMNTEAFF. For the CDR3, the DNA is TGCGCCAGCAGCTTGGCGGCAGGGGGCCTGATGAACACTGAAGCTTTCTTT. The gene calls are TRBV5-1 and TRBJ1-1; 8 nucleotides align to TRBD1. V dropped 0 bases and J dropped 0; count of bases not matched to a gene: 7. Germline V gives CDR1 SGHRS, CDR2 YFSETQ. The CDR3 spans 17 residues.

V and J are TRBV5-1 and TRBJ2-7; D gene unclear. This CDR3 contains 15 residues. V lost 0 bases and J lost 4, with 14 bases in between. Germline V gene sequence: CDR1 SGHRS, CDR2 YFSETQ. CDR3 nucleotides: TGCGCCAGCAGCTTGGGAGGCGGATCCCCATACGAGCAGTACTTC. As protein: CASSLGGGSPYEQYF.

CDR3 sequence reads: CASSLSPPTVTGELFF. DNA for the CDR3: TGTGCCAGCAGCCTTAGCCCCCCGACAGTCACCGGGGAGCTGTTTTTT. This chain links TRBV4-2 with TRBJ2-2; TRBD1 is a possible D gene (5 bases). The CDR3 has 16 residues. The germline gives CDR1 LGHNA, CDR2 YNFKEQ. V dropped 4 bases and J dropped 4 bases, with 16 bases sitting between them.

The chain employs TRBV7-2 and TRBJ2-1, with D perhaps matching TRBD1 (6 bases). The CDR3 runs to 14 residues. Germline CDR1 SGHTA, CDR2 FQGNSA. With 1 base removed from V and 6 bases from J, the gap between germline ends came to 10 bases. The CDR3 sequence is CASSLGGGGNEQFF. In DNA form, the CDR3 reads TGTGCCAGCAGCTTAGGTGGGGGCGGCAATGAGCAGTTCTTC.

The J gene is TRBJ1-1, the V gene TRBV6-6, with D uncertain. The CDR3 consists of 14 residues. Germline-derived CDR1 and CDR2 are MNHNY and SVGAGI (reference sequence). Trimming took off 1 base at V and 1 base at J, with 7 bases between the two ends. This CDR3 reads CASSYWVPNTEAFF. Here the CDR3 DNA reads TGTGCCAGCAGTTACTGGGTCCCGAACACTGAAGCTTTCTTT.

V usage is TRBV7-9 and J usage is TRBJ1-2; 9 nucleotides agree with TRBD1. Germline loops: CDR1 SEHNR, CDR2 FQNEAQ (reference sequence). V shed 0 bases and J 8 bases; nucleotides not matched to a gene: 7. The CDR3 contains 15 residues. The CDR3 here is CASSLADRGVRGYTF. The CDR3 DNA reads TGTGCCAGCAGCTTAGCTGACAGGGGGGTAAGAGGCTACACCTTC.